This TCR beta chain comes out of a study of regulatory T cells in long-lasting Graves disease. Study results and caveats: Patients with persistent disease shared some 2,500 public clonotypes, outpacing the roughly 970 shared by new patients.

Combining iRepertoire HTBI primers with Arm-PCR of CDR3 regions, the authors built TCR beta libraries. Each CDR3 protein gets one entry after TCRdb re-called the multiplex PCR reads with MiXCR. The table shows about 400,000 distinct CDR3 sequences, with 20% occurring only once. Time point denoted: persistent/refractory GD, antithyroid drugs over 5 years with positive TRAb. The TCR library was made from RNA that had been extracted from PBMCs in TRIzol. The CDR3 runs 13 residues. The J segment lost 7 bases and the V segment lost 7 bases, leaving 6 bases of the junction unmatched. The V gene's germline CDR1 is SEHNR and CDR2 FQNEAQ (reference sequence). Notes on this clonotype: The antigen remains undetermined.

The receptor was isolated from a female donor with Graves disease. Sequenced here: peripheral blood mononuclear cells (PBMCs), sampled when the disease was refractory, from a patient treated with antithyroid drugs. The chain joins TRBV7-9 to TRBJ1-5; the match to TRBD1 covers 8 bases. The CDR3 coding sequence is TGTGCCAGCACCGATACAGGGGGACAGCCCCAGCATTTT. The encoded protein is CASTDTGGQPQHF.